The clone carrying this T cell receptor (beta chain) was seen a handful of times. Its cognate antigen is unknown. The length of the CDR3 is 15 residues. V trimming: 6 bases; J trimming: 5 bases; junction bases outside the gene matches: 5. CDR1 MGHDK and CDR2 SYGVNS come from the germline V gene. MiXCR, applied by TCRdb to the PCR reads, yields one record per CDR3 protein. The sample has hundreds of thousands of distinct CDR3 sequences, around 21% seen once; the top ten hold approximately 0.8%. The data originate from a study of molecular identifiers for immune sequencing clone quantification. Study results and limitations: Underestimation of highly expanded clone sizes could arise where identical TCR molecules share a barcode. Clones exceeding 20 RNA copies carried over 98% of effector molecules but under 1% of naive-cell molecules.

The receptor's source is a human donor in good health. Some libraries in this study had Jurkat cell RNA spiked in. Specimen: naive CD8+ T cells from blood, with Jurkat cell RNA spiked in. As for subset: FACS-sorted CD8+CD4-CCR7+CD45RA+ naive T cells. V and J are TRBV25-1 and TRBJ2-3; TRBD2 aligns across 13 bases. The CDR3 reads CASSRGLAGEDTQYF. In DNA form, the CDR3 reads TGTGCCAGCAGCCGCGGACTAGCGGGAGAAGATACGCAGTATTTT. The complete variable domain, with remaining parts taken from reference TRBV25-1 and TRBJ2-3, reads EADIYQTPRYLVIGTGKKITLECSQTMGHDKMYWYQQDPGMELHLIHYSYGVNSTEKGDLSSESTVSRIRTEHFPLTLESARPSHTSQYLCASSRGLAGEDTQYFGPGTRLTVL.